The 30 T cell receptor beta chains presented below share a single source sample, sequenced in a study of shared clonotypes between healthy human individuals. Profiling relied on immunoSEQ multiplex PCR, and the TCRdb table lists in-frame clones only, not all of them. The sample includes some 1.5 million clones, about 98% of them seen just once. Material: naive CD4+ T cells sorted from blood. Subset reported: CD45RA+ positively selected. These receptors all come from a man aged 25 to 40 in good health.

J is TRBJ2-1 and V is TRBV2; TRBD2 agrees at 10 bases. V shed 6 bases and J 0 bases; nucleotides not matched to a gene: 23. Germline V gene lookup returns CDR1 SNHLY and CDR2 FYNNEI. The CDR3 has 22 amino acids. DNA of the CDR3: TGTGCCAGCAGAGGGGACAGGAGAGCCGTACTAGCGGGACCCCCCTCCTACAATGAGCAGTTCTTC. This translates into CASRGDRRAVLAGPPSYNEQFF.

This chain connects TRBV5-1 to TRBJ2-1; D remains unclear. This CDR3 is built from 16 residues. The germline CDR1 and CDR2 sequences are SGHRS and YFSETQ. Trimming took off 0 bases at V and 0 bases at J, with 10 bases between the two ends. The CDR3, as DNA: TGCGCCAGCAGCTTGGCCGGCCAACCCTCCTACAATGAGCAGTTCTTC. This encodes CASSLAGQPSYNEQFF. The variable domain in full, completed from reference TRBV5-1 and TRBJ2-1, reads KAGVTQTPRYLIKTRGQQVTLSCSPISGHRSVSWYQQTPGQGLQFLFEYFSETQRNKGNFPGRFSGRQFSNSRSEMNVSTLELGDSALYLCASSLAGQPSYNEQFFGPGTRLTVL.

The CDR3, as DNA: TGTGCCAGCAAAACTAGCGGGAGTAATGAGCAGTTCTTC. The encoded protein is CASKTSGSNEQFF. The chain carries TRBV25-1 and TRBJ2-1; 11 bases match TRBD2. CDR3 length equals 13 residues. The V and J ends lost 7 bases and 7 bases, in that order; junction bases with no gene match: 3. CDR1 MGHDK and CDR2 SYGVNS come from the germline V gene.

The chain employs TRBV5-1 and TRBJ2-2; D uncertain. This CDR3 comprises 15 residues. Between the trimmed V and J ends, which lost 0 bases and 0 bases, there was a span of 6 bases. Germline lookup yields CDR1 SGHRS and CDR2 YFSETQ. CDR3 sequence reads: CASSLARPNTGELFF. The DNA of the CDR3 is TGCGCCAGCAGCTTGGCCAGGCCGAACACCGGGGAGCTGTTTTTT.

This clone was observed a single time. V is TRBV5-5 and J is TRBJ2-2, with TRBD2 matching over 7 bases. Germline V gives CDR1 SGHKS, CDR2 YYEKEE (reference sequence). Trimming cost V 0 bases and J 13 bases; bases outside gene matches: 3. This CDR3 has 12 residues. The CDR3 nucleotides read TGTGCCAGCAGCTTGGGGCGGGAGAGGCTGTTTTTT. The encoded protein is CASSLGRERLFF.

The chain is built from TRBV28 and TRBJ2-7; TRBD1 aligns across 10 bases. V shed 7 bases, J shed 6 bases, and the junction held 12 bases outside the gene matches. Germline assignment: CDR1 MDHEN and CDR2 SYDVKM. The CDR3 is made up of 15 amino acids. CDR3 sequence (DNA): TGTGCCAGCATGGTAACGGGACAGGGGTTGGGCGAGCAGTACTTC. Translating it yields CASMVTGQGLGEQYF.

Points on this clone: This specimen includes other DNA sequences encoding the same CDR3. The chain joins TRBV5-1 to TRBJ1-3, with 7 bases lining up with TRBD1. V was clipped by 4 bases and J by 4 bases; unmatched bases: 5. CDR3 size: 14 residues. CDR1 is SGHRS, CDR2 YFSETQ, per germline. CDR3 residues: CASSPGQSGNTIYF. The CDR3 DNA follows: TGCGCCAGCAGCCCGGGACAGTCGGGAAACACCATATATTTT.

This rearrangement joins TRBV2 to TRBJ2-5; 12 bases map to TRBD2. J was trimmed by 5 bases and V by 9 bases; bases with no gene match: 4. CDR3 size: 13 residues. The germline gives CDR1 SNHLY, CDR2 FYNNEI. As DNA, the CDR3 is TGTGCCAGTCGACTAGCGGGAGTTGAGACCCAGTACTTC. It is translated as CASRLAGVETQYF.

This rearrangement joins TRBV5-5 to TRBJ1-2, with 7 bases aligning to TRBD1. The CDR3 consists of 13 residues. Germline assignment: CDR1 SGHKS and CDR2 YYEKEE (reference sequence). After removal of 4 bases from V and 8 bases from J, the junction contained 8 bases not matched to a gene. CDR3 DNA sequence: TGTGCCAGCAGCCCGAGGACAGGCGAAGGCTACACCTTC. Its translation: CASSPRTGEGYTF.

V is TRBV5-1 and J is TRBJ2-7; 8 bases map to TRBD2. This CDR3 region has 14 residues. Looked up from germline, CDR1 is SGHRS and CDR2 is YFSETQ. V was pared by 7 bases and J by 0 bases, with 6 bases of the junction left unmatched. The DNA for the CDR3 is TGCGCCAGCCGCCTGCTAGCGGGCTCCTACGAGCAGTACTTC. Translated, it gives CASRLLAGSYEQYF.

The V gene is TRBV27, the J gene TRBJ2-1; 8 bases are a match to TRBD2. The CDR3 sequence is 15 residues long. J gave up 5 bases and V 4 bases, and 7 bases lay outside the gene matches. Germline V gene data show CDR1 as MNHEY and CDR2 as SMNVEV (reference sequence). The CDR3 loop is CASSSQGTRDNEQFF. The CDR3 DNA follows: TGTGCCAGCAGTTCCCAGGGGACTAGAGACAATGAGCAGTTCTTC.

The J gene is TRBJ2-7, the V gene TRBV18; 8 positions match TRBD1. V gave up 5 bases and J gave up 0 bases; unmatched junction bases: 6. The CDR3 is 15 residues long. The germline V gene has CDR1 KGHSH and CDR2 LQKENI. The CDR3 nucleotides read TGTGCCAGCTCATCGACCGGGACAGGCTCCTACGAGCAGTACTTC. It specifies CASSSTGTGSYEQYF. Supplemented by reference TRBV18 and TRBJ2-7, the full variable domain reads NAGVMQNPRHLVRRRGQEARLRCSPMKGHSHVYWYRQLPEEGLKFMVYLQKENIIDESGMPKERFSAEFPKEGPSILRIQQVVRGDSAAYFCASSSTGTGSYEQYFGPGTRLTVT.

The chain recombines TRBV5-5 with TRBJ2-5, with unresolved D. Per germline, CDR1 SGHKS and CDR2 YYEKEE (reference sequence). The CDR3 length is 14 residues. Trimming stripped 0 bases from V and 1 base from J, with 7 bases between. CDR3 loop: CASSLDSSQETQYF. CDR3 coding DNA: TGTGCCAGCAGCTTGGACTCTTCCCAAGAGACCCAGTACTTC.

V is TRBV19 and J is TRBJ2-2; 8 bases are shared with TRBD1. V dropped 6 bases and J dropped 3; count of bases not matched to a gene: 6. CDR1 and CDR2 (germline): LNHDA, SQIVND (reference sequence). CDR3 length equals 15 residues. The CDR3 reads CASRQGQGYTGELFF. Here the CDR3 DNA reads TGTGCCAGTAGGCAAGGACAGGGTTACACCGGGGAGCTGTTTTTT.

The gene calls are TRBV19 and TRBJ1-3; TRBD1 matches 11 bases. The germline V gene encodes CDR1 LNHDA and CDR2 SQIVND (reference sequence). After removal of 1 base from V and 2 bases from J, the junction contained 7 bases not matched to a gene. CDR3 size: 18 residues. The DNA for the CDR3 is TGTGCCAGTAGTATAGTCTCCGGACAGGGGGCGCCTGGAAACACCATATATTTT. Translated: CASSIVSGQGAPGNTIYF.

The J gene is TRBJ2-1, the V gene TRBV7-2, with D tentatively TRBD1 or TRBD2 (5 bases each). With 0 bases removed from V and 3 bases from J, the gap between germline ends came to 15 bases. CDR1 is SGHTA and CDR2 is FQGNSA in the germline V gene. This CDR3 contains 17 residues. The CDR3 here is CASSLALGERFYNEQFF. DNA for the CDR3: TGTGCCAGCAGCTTAGCGCTGGGGGAGCGGTTCTACAATGAGCAGTTCTTC.

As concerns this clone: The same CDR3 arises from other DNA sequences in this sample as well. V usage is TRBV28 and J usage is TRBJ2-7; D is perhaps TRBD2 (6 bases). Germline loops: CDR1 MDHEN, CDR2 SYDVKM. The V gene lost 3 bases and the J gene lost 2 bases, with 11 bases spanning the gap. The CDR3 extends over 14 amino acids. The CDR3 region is CASSFLAGTYEQYF. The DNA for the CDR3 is TGTGCCAGCAGTTTCCTCGCGGGAACCTACGAGCAGTACTTC.

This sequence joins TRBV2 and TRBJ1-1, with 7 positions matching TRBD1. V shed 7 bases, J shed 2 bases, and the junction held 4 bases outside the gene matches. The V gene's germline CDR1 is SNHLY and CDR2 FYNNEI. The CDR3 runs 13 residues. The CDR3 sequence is CASKRDRNTEAFF. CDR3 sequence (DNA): TGTGCCAGCAAAAGGGACAGAAACACTGAAGCTTTCTTT.

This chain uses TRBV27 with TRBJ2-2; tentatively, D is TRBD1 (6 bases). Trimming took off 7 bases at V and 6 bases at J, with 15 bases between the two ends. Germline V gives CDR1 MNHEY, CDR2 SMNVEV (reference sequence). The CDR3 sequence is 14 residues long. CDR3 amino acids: CASKTGLEAGELFF. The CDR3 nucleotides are TGTGCCAGCAAAACAGGGCTGGAGGCCGGGGAGCTGTTTTTT.

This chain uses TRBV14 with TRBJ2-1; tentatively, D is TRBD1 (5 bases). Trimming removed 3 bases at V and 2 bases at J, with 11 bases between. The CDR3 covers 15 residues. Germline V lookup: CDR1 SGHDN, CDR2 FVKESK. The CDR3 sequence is CASSHPRGPYNEQFF. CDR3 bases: TGTGCCAGCAGCCACCCTAGGGGCCCCTACAATGAGCAGTTCTTC.

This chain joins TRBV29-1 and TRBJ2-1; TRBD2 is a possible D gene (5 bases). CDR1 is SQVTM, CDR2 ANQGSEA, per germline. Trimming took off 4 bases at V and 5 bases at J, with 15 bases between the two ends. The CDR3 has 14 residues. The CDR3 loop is CSVGPRVRNNEQFF. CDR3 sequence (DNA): TGCAGCGTTGGACCGAGGGTTAGGAACAATGAGCAGTTCTTC.

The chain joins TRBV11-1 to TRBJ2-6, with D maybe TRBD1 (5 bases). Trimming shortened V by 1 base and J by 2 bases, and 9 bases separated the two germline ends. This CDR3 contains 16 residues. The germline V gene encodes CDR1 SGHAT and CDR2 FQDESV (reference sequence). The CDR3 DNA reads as TGTGCCAGCAGCTTAGTAGGCAGGGCTGGGGCCAACGTCCTGACTTTC. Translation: CASSLVGRAGANVLTF.

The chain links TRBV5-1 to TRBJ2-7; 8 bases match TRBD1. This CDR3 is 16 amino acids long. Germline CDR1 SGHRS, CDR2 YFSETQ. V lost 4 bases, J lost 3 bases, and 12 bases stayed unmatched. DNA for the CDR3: TGCGCCAGCAGCCGTCTGTGGGGACAGGAGAACTACGAGCAGTACTTC. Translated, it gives CASSRLWGQENYEQYF.

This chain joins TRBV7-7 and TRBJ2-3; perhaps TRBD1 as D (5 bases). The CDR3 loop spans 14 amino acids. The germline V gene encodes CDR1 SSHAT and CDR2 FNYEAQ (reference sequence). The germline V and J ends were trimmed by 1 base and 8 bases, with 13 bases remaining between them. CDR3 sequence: CASSLEGSVGTQYF. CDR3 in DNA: TGTGCCAGCAGCTTAGAGGGGTCCGTAGGTACGCAGTATTTT.

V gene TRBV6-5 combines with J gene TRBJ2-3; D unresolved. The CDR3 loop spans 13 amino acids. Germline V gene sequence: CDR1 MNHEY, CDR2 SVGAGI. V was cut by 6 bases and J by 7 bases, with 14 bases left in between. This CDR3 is CASSPGRSNTQYF. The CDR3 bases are TGTGCCAGCAGCCCCGGACGAAGTAATACGCAGTATTTT.

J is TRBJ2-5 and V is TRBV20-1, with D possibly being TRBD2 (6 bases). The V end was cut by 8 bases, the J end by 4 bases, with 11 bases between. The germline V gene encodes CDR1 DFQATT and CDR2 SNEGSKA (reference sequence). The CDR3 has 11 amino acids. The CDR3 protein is CSPRERETQYF. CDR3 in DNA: TGCAGTCCCCGGGAGAGAGAGACCCAGTACTTC.

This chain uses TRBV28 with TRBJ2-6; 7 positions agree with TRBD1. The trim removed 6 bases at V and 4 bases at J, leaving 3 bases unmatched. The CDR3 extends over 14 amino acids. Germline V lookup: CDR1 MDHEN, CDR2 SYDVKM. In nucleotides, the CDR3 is TGTGCCAGCAGCACAGGGGACGGGGCCAACGTCCTGACTTTC. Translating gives CASSTGDGANVLTF.

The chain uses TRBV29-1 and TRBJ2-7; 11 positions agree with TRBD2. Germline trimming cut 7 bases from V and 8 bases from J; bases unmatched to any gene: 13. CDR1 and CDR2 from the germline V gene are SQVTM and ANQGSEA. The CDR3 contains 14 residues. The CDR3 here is CSAGTLAGVEKQYF. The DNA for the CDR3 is TGCAGCGCAGGAACACTAGCGGGAGTTGAAAAGCAGTACTTC.

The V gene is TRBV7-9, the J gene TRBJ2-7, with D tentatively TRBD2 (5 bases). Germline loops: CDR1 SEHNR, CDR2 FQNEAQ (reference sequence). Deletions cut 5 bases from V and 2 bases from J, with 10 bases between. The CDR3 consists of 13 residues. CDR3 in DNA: TGTGCCAGCAGCCCCCCCGGGGCCTACGAGCAGTACTTC. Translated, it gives CASSPPGAYEQYF.

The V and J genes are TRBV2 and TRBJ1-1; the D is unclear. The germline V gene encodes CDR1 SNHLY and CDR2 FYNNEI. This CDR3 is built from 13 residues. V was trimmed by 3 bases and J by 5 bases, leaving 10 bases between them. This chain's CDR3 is CASSEEGETEAFF. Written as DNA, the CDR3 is TGTGCCAGCAGTGAGGAAGGAGAAACTGAAGCTTTCTTT.